This T cell receptor beta chain was found in a study of PD-1 blockade in classical Hodgkin lymphoma. Relapse was seen in all patients after autologous stem cell transplantation, and brentuximab vedotin exposure was variable. Thawed PBMCs underwent magnetic negative selection to yield purified CD4+ T cells. TCRdb's copy holds only in-frame clones and misses some; the assay was immunoSEQ multiplex PCR. The table lists over 25,000 clones, 70% to 80% of them singletons. This clone was counted between two and nine times. The V and J ends lost 1 base and 6 bases respectively, with 4 bases between them. This CDR3 spans 12 amino acids. Per germline, CDR1 GTSNPN and CDR2 SVGIG (reference sequence).

The sequence was obtained from a human donor with classical Hodgkin lymphoma. The source material was CD4+ T cells from blood, sampled at baseline. The V call is TRBV30, the J call TRBJ1-6; D gene uncertain. CDR3 region: CAWSASNSPLHF. CDR3 bases: TGTGCCTGGAGTGCGTCTAATTCACCCCTCCACTTT.